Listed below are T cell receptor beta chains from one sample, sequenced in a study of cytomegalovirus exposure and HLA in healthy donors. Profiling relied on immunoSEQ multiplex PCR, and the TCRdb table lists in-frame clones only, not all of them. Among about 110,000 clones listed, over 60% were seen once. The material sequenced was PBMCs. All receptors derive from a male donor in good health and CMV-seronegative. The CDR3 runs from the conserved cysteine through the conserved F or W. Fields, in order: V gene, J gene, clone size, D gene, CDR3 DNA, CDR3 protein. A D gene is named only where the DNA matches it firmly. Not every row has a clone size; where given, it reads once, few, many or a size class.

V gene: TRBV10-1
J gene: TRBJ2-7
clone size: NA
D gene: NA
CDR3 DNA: TGCGCCAGCAGTGAAGCGGGCCTCCCCACGCACGAGCAGTACTTC
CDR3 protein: CASSEAGLPTHEQYF

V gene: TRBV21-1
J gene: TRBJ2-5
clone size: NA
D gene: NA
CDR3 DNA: TGTGCCAGCAGCAAAGGAGACAGGGGCCGAGAGACCCAGTACTTC
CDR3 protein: CASSKGDRGRETQYF

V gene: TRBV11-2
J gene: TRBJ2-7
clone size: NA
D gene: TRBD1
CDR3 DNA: TGTGCCAGCAGCCAGATAAGGGACAGGGGAAACGAGCAGTACTTC
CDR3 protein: CASSQIRDRGNEQYF

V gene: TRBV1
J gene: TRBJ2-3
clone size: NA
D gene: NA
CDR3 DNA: TGCACCAGCAGCCCCCGACTGGACTCTAGCACAGATACGCAGTATTTT
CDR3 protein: CTSSPRLDSSTDTQYF

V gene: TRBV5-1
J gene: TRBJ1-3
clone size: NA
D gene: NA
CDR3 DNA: TGCGCCAGCAGCCCCACAGGGCCCTCTGGAAACACCATATATTTT
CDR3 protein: CASSPTGPSGNTIYF

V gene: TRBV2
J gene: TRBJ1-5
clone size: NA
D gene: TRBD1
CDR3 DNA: TGTGCCAGCAGTGGGGGACAGGGGGAGCAGCCCCAGCATTTT
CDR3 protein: CASSGGQGEQPQHF

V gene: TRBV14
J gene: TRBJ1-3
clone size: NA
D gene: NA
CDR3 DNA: TGTGCCAGCAGCCAAGGGGGGACATTTACAGGAAACACCATATATTTT
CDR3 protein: CASSQGGTFTGNTIYF

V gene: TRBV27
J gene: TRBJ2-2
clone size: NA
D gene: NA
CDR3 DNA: TGTGCCACCCAACCGGGACTCCCCTCCTTTAAGAACACCGGGGAGCTGTTTTTT
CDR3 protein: CATQPGLPSFKNTGELFF

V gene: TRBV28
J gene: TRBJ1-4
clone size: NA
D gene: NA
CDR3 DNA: TGTGCCAGCACCAGAACAGGGTTAGCTAATGAAAAACTGTTTTTT
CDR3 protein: CASTRTGLANEKLFF

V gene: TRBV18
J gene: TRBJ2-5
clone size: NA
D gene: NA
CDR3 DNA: TGTGCCAGCTCACCACCCTCAGTACAAGAGACCCAGTACTTC
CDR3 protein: CASSPPSVQETQYF

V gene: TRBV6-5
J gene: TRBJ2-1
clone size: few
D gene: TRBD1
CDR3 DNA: TGTGCCAGCAGCTATCGGGACAGGGAAAAGGAGCAGTTCTTC
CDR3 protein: CASSYRDREKEQFF

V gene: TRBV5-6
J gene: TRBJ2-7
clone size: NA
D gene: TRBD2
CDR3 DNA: TGTGCCAGCAGCTTCGGGACTAGCGGGAGAAGGCCCTCCTACGAGCAGTACTTC
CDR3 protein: CASSFGTSGRRPSYEQYF

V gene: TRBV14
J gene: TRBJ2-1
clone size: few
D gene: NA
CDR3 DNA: TGTGCCAGCAGCCAAGATTTGGTACGGGGAAGCTCCTACAATGAGCAGTTCTTC
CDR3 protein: CASSQDLVRGSSYNEQFF

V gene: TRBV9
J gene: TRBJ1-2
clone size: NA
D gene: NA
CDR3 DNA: TGTGCCAGCGGGTGGGAGGGTTCGCGCGGCTACACCTTC
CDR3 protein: CASGWEGSRGYTF

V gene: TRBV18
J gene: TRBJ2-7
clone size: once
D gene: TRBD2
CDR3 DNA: TGTGCCAGCTCGCCGGCTAGCGGGAGCCCCTACGAGCAGTACTTC
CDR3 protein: CASSPASGSPYEQYF

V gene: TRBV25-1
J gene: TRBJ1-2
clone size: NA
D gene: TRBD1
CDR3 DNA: TGTGCCAGCAGTTCCCGGGACAGGAGTGGCTACACCTTC
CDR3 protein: CASSSRDRSGYTF